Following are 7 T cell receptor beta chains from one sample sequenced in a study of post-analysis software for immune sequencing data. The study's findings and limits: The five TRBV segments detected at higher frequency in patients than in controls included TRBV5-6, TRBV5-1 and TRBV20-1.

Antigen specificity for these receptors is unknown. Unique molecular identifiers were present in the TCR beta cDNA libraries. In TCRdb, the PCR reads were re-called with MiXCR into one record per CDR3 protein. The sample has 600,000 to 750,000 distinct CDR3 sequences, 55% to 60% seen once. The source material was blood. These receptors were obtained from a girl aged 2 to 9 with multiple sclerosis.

CDR3 sequence: CATEMTSGSYEQYF. CDR3 coding DNA: TGTGCCACCGAGATGACTAGCGGGAGTTACGAGCAGTACTTC. The chain employs TRBV7-9 and TRBJ2-7; 12 positions agree with TRBD2. V lost 10 bases, J lost 4 bases, and 8 bases stayed unmatched. Germline CDR1 is SEHNR and CDR2 is FQNEAQ (reference sequence). There are 14 residues in the CDR3.

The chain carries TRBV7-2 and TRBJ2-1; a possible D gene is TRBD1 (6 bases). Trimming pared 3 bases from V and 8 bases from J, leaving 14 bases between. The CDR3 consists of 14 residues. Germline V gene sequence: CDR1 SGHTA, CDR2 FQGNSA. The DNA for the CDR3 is TGTGCCAGCAGCTTTTTGGCAGGGGACCATGAGCAGTTCTTC. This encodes CASSFLAGDHEQFF.

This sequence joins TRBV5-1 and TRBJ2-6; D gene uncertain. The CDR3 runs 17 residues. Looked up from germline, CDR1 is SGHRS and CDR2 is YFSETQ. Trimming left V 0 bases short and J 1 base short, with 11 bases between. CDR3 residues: CASSLVGERSGANVLTF. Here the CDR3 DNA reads TGCGCCAGCAGCTTGGTGGGTGAGCGTTCTGGGGCCAACGTCCTGACTTTC.

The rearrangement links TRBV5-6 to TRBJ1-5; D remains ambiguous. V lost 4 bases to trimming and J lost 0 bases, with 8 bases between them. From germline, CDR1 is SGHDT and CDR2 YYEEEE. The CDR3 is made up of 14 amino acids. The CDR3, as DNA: TGTGCCAGCAGCCCAAGGCGTAGCAATCAGCCCCAGCATTTT. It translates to CASSPRRSNQPQHF. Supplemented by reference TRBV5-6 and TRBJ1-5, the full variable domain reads DAGVTQSPTHLIKTRGQQVTLRCSPKSGHDTVSWYQQALGQGPQFIFQYYEEEERQRGNFPDRFSGHQFPNYSSELNVNALLLGDSALYLCASSPRRSNQPQHFGDGTRLSIL.

CDR3 in DNA: TGTGCCAGCAGTGACTTGGAGACTAGCGGGGTGGAAGAGACCCAGTACTTC. Translation gives CASSDLETSGVEETQYF. The chain combines TRBV25-1 with TRBJ2-5; TRBD2 matches at 11 bases. J was trimmed by 3 bases and V by 3 bases; bases with no gene match: 9. The germline gives CDR1 MGHDK, CDR2 SYGVNS. The CDR3 has 17 residues.

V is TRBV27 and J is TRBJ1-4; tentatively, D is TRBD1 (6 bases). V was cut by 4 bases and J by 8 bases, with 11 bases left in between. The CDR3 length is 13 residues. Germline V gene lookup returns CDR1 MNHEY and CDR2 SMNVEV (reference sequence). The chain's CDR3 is CASSWAGEEKLFF. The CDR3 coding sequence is TGTGCCAGCAGTTGGGCAGGGGAAGAAAAACTGTTTTTT.

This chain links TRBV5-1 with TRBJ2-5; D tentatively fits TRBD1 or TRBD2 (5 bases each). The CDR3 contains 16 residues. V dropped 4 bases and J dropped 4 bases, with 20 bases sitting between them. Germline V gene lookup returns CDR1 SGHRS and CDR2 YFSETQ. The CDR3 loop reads CASSPSRAGTSETQYF. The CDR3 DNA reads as TGCGCCAGCAGCCCCTCCCGGGCAGGGACGTCAGAGACCCAGTACTTC.